One sample yielded the 29 T cell receptor beta chains listed below, sequenced in a study of shared clonotypes between healthy human individuals. The method was immunoSEQ multiplex PCR; TCRdb's version includes in-frame clones alone and lacks a portion of them. The sample holds around 1.9 million clones, roughly 91% seen once. Only CD45RO-negative cells positively selected for CCR7 counted as naive CD8 cells, so terminally differentiated effector memory CD45RA+ cells were excluded. Sequenced: naive CD8+ T cells from PBMCs. These TCRs come from a man aged 18 to 29 in good health. Some clones in this sample may be carry-over from other donors' samples.

V gene TRBV5-1 combines with J gene TRBJ2-5, with D possibly matching TRBD2 (6 bases). The CDR3 length is 16 residues. Trimming took 4 bases from V and 5 from J, leaving 21 bases between them. Germline V lookup: CDR1 SGHRS, CDR2 YFSETQ. The CDR3 spells CASSAGTAVHRETQYF. Here the CDR3 DNA reads TGCGCCAGCAGCGCGGGGACCGCGGTACATCGGGAGACCCAGTACTTC.

This clone was found once. The chain joins TRBV10-1 to TRBJ2-1; TRBD1 is a possible D gene (5 bases). CDR1 is WNHNN, CDR2 SYGVQD, per germline (reference sequence). V was cut by 0 bases and J by 0 bases, with 9 bases left in between. The CDR3 runs 16 residues. The CDR3 region is CASSESLQGSYNEQFF. The CDR3 DNA reads as TGCGCCAGCAGTGAGTCGTTGCAGGGCTCCTACAATGAGCAGTTCTTC.

The rearrangement uses TRBV11-2 and TRBJ2-1, with TRBD2 matching over 7 bases. The CDR3 has 16 amino acids. Germline V gene lookup returns CDR1 SGHAT and CDR2 FQNNGV. V shed 3 bases and J 3 bases; nucleotides not matched to a gene: 8. The CDR3 is CASSFTGTNRYNEQFF. The CDR3 region has the DNA TGTGCCAGCAGCTTCACCGGGACTAATCGCTACAATGAGCAGTTCTTC.

CDR3 in DNA: TGTGCCAGTAGTACACGAGCGGGACAGCACTACGAGCAGTACTTC. It encodes CASSTRAGQHYEQYF. The chain uses TRBV19 and TRBJ2-7; possibly TRBD1 or TRBD2 for D (7 bases each). The CDR3 length is 15 residues. With 4 bases removed from V and 3 bases from J, the gap between germline ends came to 16 bases. Germline-derived CDR1 and CDR2 are LNHDA and SQIVND (reference sequence).

This rearrangement joins TRBV19 to TRBJ2-7, with D possibly called TRBD1 or TRBD2 (5 bases each). Germline loops: CDR1 LNHDA, CDR2 SQIVND (reference sequence). Trimming cost V 6 bases and J 2 bases, with 20 bases left between them. This CDR3 has 16 residues. The CDR3 region is CASSRQLLGPAYEQYF. The CDR3 DNA reads as TGTGCCAGTAGCCGTCAATTGCTGGGACCGGCCTACGAGCAGTACTTC.

The J gene is TRBJ1-3, the V gene TRBV6-1; no definite D call. The CDR3 covers 16 residues. The V and J ends lost 4 bases and 2 bases respectively, with 15 bases between them. The germline V gene has CDR1 MNHNS and CDR2 SASEGT. The CDR3 coding sequence is TGTGCCAGCAGTGGGAGACTAGAACCCCCTGGAAACACCATATATTTT. Residues: CASSGRLEPPGNTIYF.

The V and J genes are TRBV9 and TRBJ1-2; tentatively, D is TRBD1 (5 bases). The length of the CDR3 is 14 residues. Per germline, CDR1 SGDLS and CDR2 YYNGEE. V dropped 3 bases and J dropped 6 bases, with 15 bases sitting between them. The CDR3 is CASSGHTGEHGYTF. CDR3 nucleotide sequence: TGTGCCAGCAGCGGACACACAGGAGAGCATGGCTACACCTTC. The full variable domain, in which reference TRBV9 and TRBJ1-2 provide the parts outside the CDR3, is DSGVTQTPKHLITATGQRVTLRCSPRSGDLSVYWYQQSLDQGLQFLIQYYNGEERAKGNILERFSAQQFPDLHSELNLSSLELGDSALYFCASSGHTGEHGYTFGSGTRLTVV.

This chain connects TRBV5-6 to TRBJ2-2; 11 bases fit TRBD1. The germline V gene encodes CDR1 SGHDT and CDR2 YYEEEE. The CDR3 contains 17 residues. V dropped 1 base and J dropped 6; count of bases not matched to a gene: 8. The CDR3 region is CASSLLFRTGGSGELFF. The CDR3 DNA reads as TGTGCCAGCAGCTTGCTTTTTAGGACAGGGGGCTCCGGGGAGCTGTTTTTT.

For the CDR3, the DNA is TGCAGCGTTGAAGATCGTAATAGCGGGATCCACGAGCAGTACTTC. This encodes CSVEDRNSGIHEQYF. The chain uses TRBV29-1 and TRBJ2-7, with 8 bases lining up with TRBD2. The length of the CDR3 is 15 residues. Germline V gene data show CDR1 as SQVTM and CDR2 as ANQGSEA. Unmatched junction bases numbered 9, after V lost 0 bases and J lost 5 bases.

The chain employs TRBV7-8 and TRBJ2-1, with D perhaps given as TRBD1 or TRBD2 (5 bases each). This CDR3 has 16 amino acids. Trimming cost V 4 bases and J 4 bases, with 17 bases left between them. CDR1 and CDR2 (germline): SGHVS, FQNEAQ. CDR3 bases: TGTGCCAGCAGCTCGAAAAGGGGAGTTGGGTACAATGAGCAGTTCTTC. This gives the protein CASSSKRGVGYNEQFF.

Details on this clone: The same CDR3 can be traced to other DNA sequences in this sample. The J gene is TRBJ2-1, the V gene TRBV27; D is unresolved. The germline V gene has CDR1 MNHEY and CDR2 SMNVEV (reference sequence). The CDR3 sequence is 15 residues long. The ends were cut back, 4 bases at V and 0 bases at J, with 10 bases in the middle. DNA for the CDR3: TGTGCCAGCAGTTCCTCTCTGAGCTCCTACAATGAGCAGTTCTTC. Protein product: CASSSSLSSYNEQFF.

The chain is built from TRBV7-3 and TRBJ2-3, with TRBD2 identical over 9 bases. From germline, CDR1 is SGHTA and CDR2 FQGTGA. Losses at the gene ends were 9 bases for V and 5 bases for J; bases not matched to a gene: 3. The CDR3 length is 12 residues. The DNA of the CDR3 is TGTGCCAGTTCAGCGGGGGGAGATACGCAGTATTTT. Translation gives CASSAGGDTQYF.

The chain employs TRBV5-1 and TRBJ1-1; TRBD1 matches 12 bases. V lost 3 bases, J lost 4 bases, and 7 bases stayed unmatched. The CDR3 is made up of 16 amino acids. In germline, CDR1 is SGHRS, CDR2 YFSETQ. This chain's CDR3 is CASSSRDRGLGTEAFF. DNA for the CDR3: TGCGCCAGCAGCTCCCGGGACAGGGGGCTCGGCACTGAAGCTTTCTTT.

The chain employs TRBV25-1 and TRBJ2-7, with D hard to call. The CDR3 has 13 amino acids. The V end was cut by 2 bases, the J end by 2 bases, with 7 bases between. Germline lookup yields CDR1 MGHDK and CDR2 SYGVNS. The CDR3 DNA reads TGTGCCAGCAGTGAACATGACACCTACGAGCAGTACTTC. Encoded protein: CASSEHDTYEQYF.

This rearrangement joins TRBV2 to TRBJ2-7, with D perhaps TRBD1 (6 bases). CDR3 size: 13 residues. Germline V lookup: CDR1 SNHLY, CDR2 FYNNEI. The ends were cut back, 7 bases at V and 1 base at J, with 11 bases in the middle. The CDR3 bases are TGTGCCAGCAAGCCAGGGGAATCCTACGAGCAGTACTTC. Amino acid sequence: CASKPGESYEQYF.

The chain recombines TRBV7-8 with TRBJ2-7; D gene unclear. The CDR3 runs 14 residues. V shed 0 bases and J shed 7 bases, with 13 bases lying between them. Germline V gene sequence: CDR1 SGHVS, CDR2 FQNEAQ. CDR3 in amino acids: CASSLAPEAPEQYF. The CDR3 bases are TGTGCCAGCAGCTTAGCCCCCGAGGCGCCTGAGCAGTACTTC. Using reference TRBV7-8 and TRBJ2-7 for the parts outside the CDR3, the full variable domain is GAGVSQSPRYKVAKRGQDVALRCDPISGHVSLFWYQQALGQGPEFLTYFQNEAQLDKSGLPSDRFFAERPEGSVSTLKIQRTQQEDSAVYLCASSLAPEAPEQYFGPGTRLTVT.

The chain couples TRBV6-5 to TRBJ2-1; D uncertain. Trimming removed 5 bases at V and 8 bases at J, with 16 bases between. The CDR3 spans 14 residues. Germline CDR1 and CDR2: MNHEY and SVGAGI. The CDR3 nucleotides are TGTGCCAGCAGTGAGGCCCTTGGCGGAGATGAGCAGTTCTTC. It yields the protein CASSEALGGDEQFF.

The rearrangement links TRBV7-9 to TRBJ2-7; D perhaps matches TRBD1 (6 bases). The germline gives CDR1 SEHNR, CDR2 FQNEAQ (reference sequence). Trimming cost V 1 base and J 5 bases, with 15 bases left between them. The CDR3 length is 15 residues. The CDR3 loop reads CASSLGARTGNEQYF. The CDR3 bases are TGTGCCAGCAGCTTAGGCGCCCGAACAGGGAACGAGCAGTACTTC.

The J gene is TRBJ1-1, the V gene TRBV5-6; D unresolved. CDR3 length equals 11 residues. The V and J ends lost 1 base and 7 bases respectively, with 5 bases between them. The germline V gene encodes CDR1 SGHDT and CDR2 YYEEEE. The CDR3 here is CASSLSGEAFF. The CDR3 bases are TGTGCCAGCAGCTTGTCCGGTGAAGCTTTCTTT. The variable domain in full, with the rest retrieved from reference TRBV5-6 and TRBJ1-1, is DAGVTQSPTHLIKTRGQQVTLRCSPKSGHDTVSWYQQALGQGPQFIFQYYEEEERQRGNFPDRFSGHQFPNYSSELNVNALLLGDSALYLCASSLSGEAFFGQGTRLTVV.

In DNA form, the CDR3 reads TGTGCCAGCAGTTTATCCGTCCTAGCCAACCTAAACGTACCCTACGAGCAGTACTTC. Translating gives CASSLSVLANLNVPYEQYF. This chain links TRBV28 with TRBJ2-7, with D perhaps matching TRBD2 (5 bases). CDR3 size: 19 residues. Germline V gives CDR1 MDHEN, CDR2 SYDVKM. The V and J ends lost 1 base and 2 bases respectively, with 24 bases between them.

This chain links TRBV5-5 with TRBJ1-2, with TRBD1 as a possible D gene (5 bases). The CDR3 has 14 residues. Germline lookup yields CDR1 SGHKS and CDR2 YYEKEE (reference sequence). Trimming left V 0 bases short and J 3 bases short, with 9 bases between. The CDR3 spells CASSLGQGYYGYTF. The CDR3 nucleotides read TGTGCCAGCAGCTTGGGCCAGGGCTACTATGGCTACACCTTC.

The chain recombines TRBV7-9 with TRBJ2-7; D unresolved. V was clipped by 3 bases and J by 2 bases, with 11 bases between them. The length of the CDR3 is 14 residues. The germline V gene encodes CDR1 SEHNR and CDR2 FQNEAQ (reference sequence). CDR3 amino acids: CASSFVRNPYEQYF. The DNA for the CDR3 is TGTGCCAGCAGCTTTGTACGTAACCCCTACGAGCAGTACTTC.

The chain uses TRBV4-1 and TRBJ2-7, with 14 bases that match TRBD2. After removal of 4 bases from V and 4 bases from J, the junction contained 6 bases not matched to a gene. Germline V gene lookup returns CDR1 MGHRA and CDR2 YSYEKL. The CDR3 consists of 16 residues. The chain's CDR3 is CASSLGTSGGGYEQYF. CDR3 sequence (DNA): TGCGCCAGCAGCCTGGGGACTAGCGGGGGTGGGTACGAGCAGTACTTC.

The chain links TRBV10-3 to TRBJ2-7; 8 bases fit TRBD1. This CDR3 has 12 amino acids. V dropped 6 bases and J dropped 6; count of bases not matched to a gene: 4. The V gene's germline CDR1 is ENHRY and CDR2 SYGVKD. CDR3 sequence (DNA): TGTGCCATCAGATATACAGGGGGCGAGCAGTACTTC. This gives the protein CAIRYTGGEQYF.

The table lists this clone with a count of one. As DNA, the CDR3 is TGTGCCAGTAGTATCCTCCGAAGGGAGGGCCTGAACGAGCAGTACTTC. Translating gives CASSILRREGLNEQYF. The chain combines TRBV19 with TRBJ2-7; 7 nucleotides agree with TRBD2. Per germline, CDR1 LNHDA and CDR2 SQIVND (reference sequence). The CDR3 contains 16 residues. The J segment lost 5 bases and the V segment lost 3 bases, leaving 13 bases of the junction unmatched.

V usage is TRBV6-1 and J usage is TRBJ2-7, with 8 bases fitting TRBD1. V lost 2 bases to trimming and J lost 1 base; unmatched junction nucleotides: 7. CDR1 MNHNS and CDR2 SASEGT come from the germline V gene. CDR3 length: 16 amino acids. The chain's CDR3 is CASSEMSWDRSYEQYF. CDR3 nucleotides: TGTGCCAGCAGTGAAATGTCATGGGACAGGTCCTACGAGCAGTACTTC.

This chain joins TRBV29-1 and TRBJ2-3; 9 bases line up with TRBD2. There are 14 residues in the CDR3. With 6 bases clipped from V and 6 bases from J, the junction kept 10 bases outside the gene matches. Per the germline V gene, CDR1 is SQVTM and CDR2 is ANQGSEA. The CDR3 DNA follows: TGCAGCGTCGTAGCGGGAGCAGCCCCGGATACGCAGTATTTT. It codes for CSVVAGAAPDTQYF.

V and J are TRBV28 and TRBJ1-5, with D possibly matching TRBD1 (6 bases). The CDR3 consists of 13 residues. Deletions cut 5 bases from V and 6 bases from J, with 11 bases between. From germline, CDR1 is MDHEN and CDR2 SYDVKM. The CDR3 reads CASSILRGQPQHF. Here the CDR3 DNA reads TGTGCCAGCAGTATACTCAGGGGTCAGCCCCAGCATTTT.

This chain's CDR3 is CASRGQGSHEQYF. The CDR3 nucleotides are TGCGCCAGCAGGGGACAGGGTAGCCACGAGCAGTACTTC. The V call is TRBV10-1, the J call TRBJ2-7; 9 bases align to TRBD1. Germline trimming cut 6 bases from V and 5 bases from J; bases unmatched to any gene: 5. The germline CDR1 and CDR2 sequences are WNHNN and SYGVQD (reference sequence). The CDR3 runs to 13 residues.